Listed below are T cell receptor beta chains from one sample, sequenced in a study of blood T cell repertoires in COVID-19. Using immunoSEQ multiplex PCR, the repertoire was profiled, and TCRdb retains in-frame clones only, with some absent. The profile covers roughly 190,000 clones, with 86% appearing a single time and 2.5% to 4% taken by the ten largest. Sequenced sample: peripheral blood. The receptors stem from a man between 65 and 85 years old with acute or convalescent COVID-19. The CDR3 runs from the conserved cysteine through the conserved F or W. D genes are given only for firm matches. Clone size is not always given. Where it is, it says once, few, many or a class for expanded clones.

v_call clone_size d_call cdr3_aa
TRBV7-9 - - CASSSQLNQPQHF
TRBV5-3 - - CARSFRNEQYF
TRBV29-1 - TRBD1 CSVGQGRDEAFF
TRBV5-5 once - CASSLASEPGETQYF
TRBV27 - - CASSPTENEKLFF
TRBV27 - TRBD2 CASSLGSSGRAPSYEQYF
TRBV15 - TRBD1 CATSPARQGGEKLFF
TRBV28 - TRBD2 CASSLRGDEQYF
TRBV27 - TRBD2 CASSLRLAGGYEQYF
TRBV5-4 - - CASSLEGGLRTDTQYF
TRBV6-5 - - CASSRLLAGEETQYF
TRBV27 - - CASSTEVLNEQFF
TRBV28 - - CASSPLGANYGYTF
TRBV4-1 many - CASSHPPLANEKLFF
TRBV7-6 - TRBD2 CASSPRLAWTGELFF
TRBV25-1 - TRBD1 CASSPSTGAPGQPQHF
TRBV4-3 - TRBD1 CASSLNLGQELNTEAFF
TRBV5-1 once - CASSPETETQYF
TRBV2 - - CASTMGGPYEQYF
TRBV7-9 - TRBD1 CASSLPKTGGMRDTQYF
TRBV5-1 - TRBD1 CASSSRTGSNQPQHF
TRBV15 - - CATSRDLPGGKETQYF
TRBV7-9 - TRBD2 CASKAGGSQETQYF
TRBV20-1 few TRBD1 CSASDRGRYEKLFF
TRBV2 - - CASSGGGDYGYTF
TRBV5-6 - - CASSLAAGLRVHEQFF
TRBV5-1 - - CASSPSRVSNTEAFF
TRBV11-2 - - CASSLDRDGTEAFF
TRBV21-1 - - CASSKVAAQETQYF
TRBV21-1 - - CASSAFSGRAGEQYF
TRBV7-8 - TRBD1 CASSPTQQGRGTEAFF
TRBV6-2/TRBV6-3 - - CASSSGGDPMNTEAFF
TRBV12-2 - - CASRPETGGECYGYTF
TRBV3-1/TRBV3-2 - TRBD2 CASSQERTSGKNTGELFF
TRBV11-3 - - CASSFGGETQYF
TRBV7-9 - TRBD2 CASSLMREGPYNEQFF
TRBV18 - TRBD1 CASSPRTGTGNQPQHF
TRBV4-3 few TRBD1 CASSPGTGGQPQHF
TRBV12-5 - TRBD1 CASGLDQGGSTNEKLFF
TRBV4-1 - - CASSQAGYDEAFF
TRBV6-5 few - CASSYHYSNQPQHF
TRBV2 - TRBD1 CASSELGQDYGYTF
TRBV18 - - CASSPPSQGGEKLFF
TRBV10-3 - - CASCGAMDTGELFF
TRBV4-2 - - CASSQGQSTQYF
TRBV4-3 - - CASSQVDRGFGAFF
TRBV5-1 - - CASRAGLESGANVLTF
TRBV6-5 - TRBD1 CASSPGQSNYGYTF
TRBV4-1 - - CASSTDDGGNQPQHF
TRBV9 - TRBD2 CASSAGLAYEQYF